The 10 T cell receptor beta chains below were found in one sample sequenced in a study of cytomegalovirus exposure and HLA in healthy donors (dated by TCRdb to about 2017). The library was produced with the immunoSEQ multiplex PCR assay. For the multiplex PCR, a mixture combining 60 forward primers for TCR Vbeta segments and 13 reverse primers for TCR Jbeta segments was used. TCRdb's version of the immuneACCESS table is confined to in-frame rearrangements and falls short of the full clone set. An unresolved V gene accounts for under half of the shortfall where checked; the remainder is of unknown origin. The sample table records roughly 150,000 clones; 75% to 90% of these occur just once. 1% of the sample belongs to the ten largest clones. Source material: PBMCs. These receptors all come from a boy between 2 and 10 years old in good health and CMV-seronegative.

The J gene is TRBJ1-5, the V gene TRBV6-1, with D uncertain. Germline assignment: CDR1 MNHNS and CDR2 SASEGT. Trimming shortened V by 4 bases and J by 1 base, and 17 bases separated the two germline ends. The CDR3 has 17 amino acids. CDR3 in DNA: TGTGCCAGCAGTGGTTGGGCCCCCGTTGACAGCAATCAGCCCCAGCATTTT. Translating it yields CASSGWAPVDSNQPQHF.

V usage is TRBV7-9 and J usage is TRBJ1-2, with a weak D call TRBD1 (6 bases). The ends were cut back, 1 base at V and 2 bases at J, with 14 bases in the middle. Germline CDR1 and CDR2: SEHNR and FQNEAQ (reference sequence). This CDR3 contains 16 residues. The CDR3 nucleotides are TGTGCCAGCAGCTTAGGGATCGGTCAGGGGAACTATGGCTACACCTTC. Its protein product is CASSLGIGQGNYGYTF.

The chain uses TRBV6-1 and TRBJ2-5; 16 positions match TRBD2. CDR1 is MNHNS, CDR2 SASEGT, per germline. The V and J ends lost 4 bases and 5 bases, in that order; junction bases with no gene match: 10. The CDR3 has 18 residues. The CDR3: CASSGGLAGGNIQETQYF. The CDR3 nucleotides read TGTGCCAGCAGTGGGGGACTAGCGGGAGGGAACATTCAGGAGACCCAGTACTTC.

The chain couples TRBV11-2 to TRBJ2-6, with 12 bases aligning to TRBD1. V was pared by 5 bases and J by 2 bases, with 4 bases of the junction left unmatched. CDR1 SGHAT and CDR2 FQNNGV come from the germline V gene. This CDR3 spans 17 amino acids. The CDR3 DNA reads TGTGCCAGCAGCGAAGGGGACAGGGGGCCTGGGGCCAACGTCCTGACTTTC. This gives the protein CASSEGDRGPGANVLTF.

The chain couples TRBV2 to TRBJ1-1; the D is unclear. Trimming took 5 bases from V and 5 from J, leaving 12 bases between them. The germline gives CDR1 SNHLY, CDR2 FYNNEI. This CDR3 has 13 amino acids. The CDR3 DNA sequence: TGTGCCAGCAGTTTAATGGCCCAGACTGAAGCTTTCTTT. Translating gives CASSLMAQTEAFF.

The V and J genes are TRBV2 and TRBJ1-1, with D maybe TRBD1 (5 bases). CDR3 length: 16 amino acids. Trimming took 0 bases from V and 0 from J, leaving 11 bases between them. Germline V gene lookup returns CDR1 SNHLY and CDR2 FYNNEI. DNA of the CDR3: TGTGCCAGCAGTGAAGCGCAGGGACTGATGAACACTGAAGCTTTCTTT. As protein: CASSEAQGLMNTEAFF.

A single count supports this clone. V gene TRBV4-2 combines with J gene TRBJ2-7; 11 bases match TRBD2. Per the germline V gene, CDR1 is LGHNA and CDR2 is YNFKEQ. With 3 bases clipped from V and 3 bases from J, the junction kept 7 bases outside the gene matches. This CDR3 spans 16 amino acids. This CDR3 reads CASSQATSGIDYEQYF. In DNA form, the CDR3 reads TGTGCCAGCAGCCAGGCGACTAGCGGGATTGACTACGAGCAGTACTTC.

The rearrangement links TRBV29-1 to TRBJ1-1; 7 positions agree with TRBD1. Germline CDR1 and CDR2: SQVTM and ANQGSEA. The ends lost 6 bases at V and 3 bases at J; junction bases unmatched: 10. The CDR3 loop spans 14 amino acids. CDR3 in DNA: TGCAGCGTGGACACAGGGGCGCCATACACTGAAGCTTTCTTT. It codes for CSVDTGAPYTEAFF.

The chain carries TRBV2 and TRBJ2-5; 10 bases are a match to TRBD2. The junction had 3 bases not matched to a gene; V was cut back by 11 bases and J by 3 bases. Germline assignment: CDR1 SNHLY and CDR2 FYNNEI. The CDR3 has 12 residues. The CDR3 here is CAGTSGKETQYF. Here the CDR3 DNA reads TGTGCCGGCACTAGCGGGAAAGAGACCCAGTACTTC. Drawing the rest from reference TRBV2 and TRBJ2-5, the complete variable domain is EPEVTQTPSHQVTQMGQEVILRCVPISNHLYFYWYRQILGQKVEFLVSFYNNEISEKSEIFDDQFSVERPDGSNFTLKIRSTKLEDSAMYFCAGTSGKETQYFGPGTRLLVL.

The gene calls are TRBV6-6 and TRBJ1-1; D is unresolved. Looked up from germline, CDR1 is MNHNY and CDR2 is SVGAGI (reference sequence). This CDR3 spans 13 amino acids. Trimming removed 5 bases at V and 7 bases at J, with 14 bases between. The CDR3 nucleotides are TGTGCCAGCAGTCACCGAGGCCCCAGTGAAGCTTTCTTT. This codes for CASSHRGPSEAFF.